This record covers a single T cell receptor beta chain. Its antigen is unknown. These data are taken from a study of T-cell reconstitution after alpha-beta-depleted transplantation in children. Notes on the study in general: A year post-transplant, T-cell counts and diversity derived mostly from newly produced T cells.

From germline, CDR1 is DFQATT and CDR2 SNEGSKA (reference sequence). Trimming took 5 bases from V and 5 from J, leaving 18 bases between them. CDR3 length: 14 residues. TCRbeta library preparation incorporated unique molecular identifiers. Via MiXCR, TCRdb re-called the PCR reads, giving one row per CDR3 protein. This sample has approximately 1,000,000 distinct CDR3 sequences, with roughly 29% found just once. The TCR comes from a boy less than two years old who had a stem cell transplant for SCID, so the T cells may come from the graft donor. The V call is TRBV20-1, the J call TRBJ1-2, with D possibly being TRBD1 (5 bases). The material sequenced was PBMCs, mostly from graft donor cells, taken 360 days after TCRalphabeta/CD19-depleted stem cell transplant. The DNA for the CDR3 is TGCAGTGCTCTTGGGACCTCAGGCCCGTATGGCTACACCTTC. Amino acid sequence: CSALGTSGPYGYTF.